A single sample gave rise to the 13 T cell receptor beta chains below, sequenced in a study of Ad26.COV2.S vaccination and SARS-CoV-2 variants. The repertoire was sequenced with immunoSEQ multiplex PCR; TCRdb's copy has only in-frame clones and lacks some. The table shows 85,000 to 95,000 clones, with roughly 85% occurring only once. The sample in question was peripheral blood, obtained after recovery from COVID-19. Every receptor here comes from a human donor who had recovered from COVID-19.

This sequence joins TRBV7-2 and TRBJ1-1; D ambiguous. Germline-derived CDR1 and CDR2 are SGHTA and FQGNSA. The CDR3 covers 15 residues. The V end was cut by 3 bases, the J end by 2 bases, with 13 bases between. CDR3 sequence: CASSFPGRFNTEAFF. CDR3 nucleotides: TGTGCCAGCAGCTTCCCCGGACGGTTTAACACTGAAGCTTTCTTT.

The chain joins TRBV10-1 to TRBJ2-5; 8 bases line up with TRBD2. The V gene's germline CDR1 is WNHNN and CDR2 SYGVQD (reference sequence). With 3 bases clipped from V and 5 bases from J, the junction kept 8 bases outside the gene matches. CDR3 length: 15 residues. CDR3 sequence reads: CASSEHLAGLETQYF. CDR3 DNA: TGCGCCAGCAGTGAACACCTAGCGGGCTTGGAGACCCAGTACTTC.

The CDR3 sequence: CASSLGSGQETQYF. The CDR3 DNA reads TGTGCCAGCAGCTTAGGGAGTGGGCAAGAGACCCAGTACTTC. The V call is TRBV7-6, the J call TRBJ2-5; D call uncertain. The CDR3 sequence is 14 residues long. The V gene's germline CDR1 is SGHVS and CDR2 FNYEAQ. V lost 1 base and J lost 2, with 8 bases in between.

The chain recombines TRBV28 with TRBJ1-2, with a possible D match to TRBD1 (5 bases). The CDR3 is 13 amino acids. The germline V gene has CDR1 MDHEN and CDR2 SYDVKM. With 10 bases removed from V and 8 bases from J, the gap between germline ends came to 20 bases. The CDR3 DNA sequence: TGTGCCACCAGGTGGGGGTGGAGGGAGGGCTACACCTTC. It encodes CATRWGWREGYTF.

This clone was detected only a few times. V gene TRBV12-5 combines with J gene TRBJ2-6; 10 nucleotides line up with TRBD1. The J segment lost 0 bases and the V segment lost 2 bases, leaving 7 bases of the junction unmatched. The CDR3 loop spans 19 amino acids. The germline V gene has CDR1 LGHNT and CDR2 FRNRAP. DNA of the CDR3: TGTGCTAGTGGTTTGCCCGGGACAGGGGCCCTCTCTGGGGCCAACGTCCTGACTTTC. Its translation: CASGLPGTGALSGANVLTF.

V usage is TRBV6-5 and J usage is TRBJ2-4; possible D gene TRBD1, 7 bases. CDR3 size: 15 residues. CDR1 and CDR2 from the germline V gene are MNHEY and SVGAGI. The V gene lost 2 bases and the J gene lost 8 bases, with 16 bases spanning the gap. The CDR3 nucleotides are TGTGCCAGCAGTTACCCCAGGGGGGTTGGTCACATTCAGTACTTC. Its translation: CASSYPRGVGHIQYF.

The gene calls are TRBV7-6 and TRBJ2-7; 14 bases are a match to TRBD2. There are 16 residues in the CDR3. With 5 bases clipped from V and 7 bases from J, the junction kept 10 bases outside the gene matches. CDR1 and CDR2 from the germline V gene are SGHVS and FNYEAQ. CDR3 sequence (DNA): TGTGCCAGCAGCCAATACGTGGGACTAGCGGGAGAGGAGCAGTACTTC. Its protein is CASSQYVGLAGEEQYF.

This rearrangement joins TRBV7-3 to TRBJ2-2; 13 bases fit TRBD2. The CDR3 totals 18 residues. CDR1 and CDR2 from the germline V gene are SGHTA and FQGTGA. With V trimmed by 8 bases and J by 7 bases, 16 bases remained unmatched. CDR3 sequence reads: CASRGAARTSGSVGELFF. The CDR3 DNA is TGTGCCAGCCGTGGGGCGGCTCGGACTAGCGGGAGCGTCGGGGAGCTGTTTTTT.

This clone was detected only once. The gene calls are TRBV7-9 and TRBJ2-1; no firm D call. Germline V gene lookup returns CDR1 SEHNR and CDR2 FQNEAQ (reference sequence). V dropped 5 bases and J dropped 5 bases, with 10 bases sitting between them. There are 13 residues in the CDR3. The CDR3 region is CASSPENDNEQFF. The CDR3 DNA is TGTGCCAGCAGCCCCGAAAACGACAATGAGCAGTTCTTC.

The chain carries TRBV6-5 and TRBJ2-7; TRBD1 agrees at 11 bases. The ends lost 5 bases at V and 6 bases at J; junction bases unmatched: 6. CDR1 is MNHEY, CDR2 SVGAGI, per germline. The CDR3 is 14 amino acids. The CDR3 sequence: CASSTGTGGFEQYF. The CDR3 nucleotides read TGTGCCAGCAGTACGGGGACAGGGGGTTTCGAGCAGTACTTC.

A word on this clone: Sequence at one end of the junction differs from germline and may be a read error. CDR3 region: CASSQGGYSTDTQYF. Written as DNA, the CDR3 is TGTGCCAGCAGTCAAGGGGGTTATAGCACAGATACGCAGTATTTT. The J gene is TRBJ2-3, the V gene TRBV14; D possibly corresponds to TRBD1 (6 bases). The length of the CDR3 is 15 residues. Germline V CDR1 and CDR2: SGHDN, FVKESK.

V is TRBV7-3 and J is TRBJ2-1; the D is unclear. Germline CDR1 reads SGHTA; CDR2 reads FQGTGA. V lost 3 bases, J lost 0 bases, and 9 bases lay in between. The CDR3 has 15 amino acids. The CDR3 sequence: CASSFGGSSYNEQFF. CDR3 coding DNA: TGTGCCAGCAGCTTCGGTGGAAGCTCCTACAATGAGCAGTTCTTC.

V usage is TRBV20-1 and J usage is TRBJ1-4, with D possibly matching TRBD1 (5 bases). With 8 bases removed from V and 7 bases from J, the gap between germline ends came to 8 bases. Germline V gene lookup returns CDR1 DFQATT and CDR2 SNEGSKA (reference sequence). CDR3 size: 10 residues. CDR3 in DNA: TGCAGTTGGGGGGGTGAAAAACTGTTTTTT. Translated, it gives CSWGGEKLFF.